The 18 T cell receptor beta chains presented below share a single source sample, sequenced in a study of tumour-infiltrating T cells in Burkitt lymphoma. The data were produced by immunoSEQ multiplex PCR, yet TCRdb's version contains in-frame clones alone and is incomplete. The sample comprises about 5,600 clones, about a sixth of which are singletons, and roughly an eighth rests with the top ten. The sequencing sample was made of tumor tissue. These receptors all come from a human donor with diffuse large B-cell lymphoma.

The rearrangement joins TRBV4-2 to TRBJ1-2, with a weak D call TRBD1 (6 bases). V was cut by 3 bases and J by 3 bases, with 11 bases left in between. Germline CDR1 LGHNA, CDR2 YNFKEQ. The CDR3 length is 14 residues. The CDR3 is CASSHYRDDYGYTF. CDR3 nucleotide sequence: TGTGCCAGCAGCCACTACAGGGATGACTATGGCTACACCTTC.

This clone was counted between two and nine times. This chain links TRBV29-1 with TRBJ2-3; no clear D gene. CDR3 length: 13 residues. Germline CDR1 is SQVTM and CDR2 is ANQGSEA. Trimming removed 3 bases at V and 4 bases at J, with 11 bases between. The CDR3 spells CSVERHEADTQYF. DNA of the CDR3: TGCAGCGTTGAGAGGCACGAAGCAGATACGCAGTATTTT.

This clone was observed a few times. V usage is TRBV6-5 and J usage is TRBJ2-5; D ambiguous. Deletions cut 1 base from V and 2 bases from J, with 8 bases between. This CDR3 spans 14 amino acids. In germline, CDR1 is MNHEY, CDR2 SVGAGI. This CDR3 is CASSYYPQQETQYF. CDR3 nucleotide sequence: TGTGCCAGCAGTTACTATCCGCAGCAAGAGACCCAGTACTTC.

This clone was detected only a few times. CDR3 DNA: TGCGCCAGCAGCCAGGGACTAGCGGGAGTCTACGAGCAGTACTTC. This sequence encodes CASSQGLAGVYEQYF. The gene calls are TRBV5-1 and TRBJ2-7, with 14 bases aligning to TRBD2. CDR1 and CDR2 from the germline V gene are SGHRS and YFSETQ. V lost 4 bases, J lost 3 bases, and 3 bases stayed unmatched. This CDR3 contains 15 residues.

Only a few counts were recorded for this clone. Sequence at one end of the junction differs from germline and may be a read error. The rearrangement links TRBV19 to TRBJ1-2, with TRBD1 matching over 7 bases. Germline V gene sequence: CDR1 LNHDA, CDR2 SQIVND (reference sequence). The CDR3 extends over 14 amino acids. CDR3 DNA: TGTGCAAGTACTGCCGGGACAGCGTTTGATGGCTACACCTTC. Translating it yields CASTAGTAFDGYTF.

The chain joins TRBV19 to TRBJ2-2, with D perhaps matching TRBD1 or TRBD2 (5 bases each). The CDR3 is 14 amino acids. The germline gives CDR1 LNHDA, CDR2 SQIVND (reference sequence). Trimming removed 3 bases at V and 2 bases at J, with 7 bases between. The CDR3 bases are TGTGCCAGTAGTATTGGGGGTAACACCGGGGAGCTGTTTTTT. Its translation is CASSIGGNTGELFF.

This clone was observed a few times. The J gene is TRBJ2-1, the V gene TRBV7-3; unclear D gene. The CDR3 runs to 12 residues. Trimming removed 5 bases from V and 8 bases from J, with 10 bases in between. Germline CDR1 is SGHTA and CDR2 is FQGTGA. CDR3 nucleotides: TGTGCCAGCAGCATGACCGCCGATGAGCAGTTCTTC. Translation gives CASSMTADEQFF.

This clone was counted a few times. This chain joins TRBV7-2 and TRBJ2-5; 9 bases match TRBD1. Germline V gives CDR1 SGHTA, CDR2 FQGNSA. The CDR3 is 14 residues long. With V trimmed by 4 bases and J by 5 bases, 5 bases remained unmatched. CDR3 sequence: CASSSDRGLETQYF. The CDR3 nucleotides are TGTGCCAGCAGCTCGGACAGGGGCTTGGAGACCCAGTACTTC.

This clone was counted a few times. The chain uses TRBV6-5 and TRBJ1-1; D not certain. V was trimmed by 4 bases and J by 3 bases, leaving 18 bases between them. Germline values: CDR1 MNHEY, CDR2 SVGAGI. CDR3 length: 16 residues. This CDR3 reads CASSSVYSLGDTEAFF. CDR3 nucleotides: TGTGCCAGCAGTTCCGTTTACTCCCTGGGTGACACTGAAGCTTTCTTT.

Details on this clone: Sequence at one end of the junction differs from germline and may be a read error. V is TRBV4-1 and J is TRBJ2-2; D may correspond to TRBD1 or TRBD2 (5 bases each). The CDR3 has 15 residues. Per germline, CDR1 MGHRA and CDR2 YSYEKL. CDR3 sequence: CASSSTGTITGELFF. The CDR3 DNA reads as TGCGCCAGCAGCTCAACCGGGACGATTACCGGAGAGCTGTTTTTT.

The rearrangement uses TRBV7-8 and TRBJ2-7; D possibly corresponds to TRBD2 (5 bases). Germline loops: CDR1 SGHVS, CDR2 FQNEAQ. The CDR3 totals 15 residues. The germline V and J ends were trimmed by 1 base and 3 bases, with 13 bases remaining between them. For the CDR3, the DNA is TGTGCCAGCAGCTTAGAAGAGGGATGGTTCTACGAGCAGTACTTC. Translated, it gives CASSLEEGWFYEQYF.

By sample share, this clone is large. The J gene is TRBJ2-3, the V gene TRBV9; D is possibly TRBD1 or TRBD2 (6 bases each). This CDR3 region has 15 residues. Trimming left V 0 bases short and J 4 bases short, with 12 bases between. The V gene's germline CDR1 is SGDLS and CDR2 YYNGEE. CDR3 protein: CASSVEGGSADTQYF. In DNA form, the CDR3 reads TGTGCCAGCAGCGTAGAGGGGGGCAGTGCAGATACGCAGTATTTT. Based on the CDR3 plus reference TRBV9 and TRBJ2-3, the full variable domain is DSGVTQTPKHLITATGQRVTLRCSPRSGDLSVYWYQQSLDQGLQFLIQYYNGEERAKGNILERFSAQQFPDLHSELNLSSLELGDSALYFCASSVEGGSADTQYFGPGTRLTVL.

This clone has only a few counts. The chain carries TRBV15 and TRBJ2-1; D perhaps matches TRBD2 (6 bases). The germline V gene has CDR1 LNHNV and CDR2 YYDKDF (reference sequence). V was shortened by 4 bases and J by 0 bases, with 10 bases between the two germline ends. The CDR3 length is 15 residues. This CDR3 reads CATSIGSGSYNEQFF. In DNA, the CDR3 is TGTGCCACCAGCATCGGGAGCGGCTCCTACAATGAGCAGTTCTTC.

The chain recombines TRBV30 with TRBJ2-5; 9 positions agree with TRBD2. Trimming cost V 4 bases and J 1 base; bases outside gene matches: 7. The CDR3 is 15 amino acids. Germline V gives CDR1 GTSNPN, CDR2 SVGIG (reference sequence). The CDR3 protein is CAWKGGLAFQETQYF. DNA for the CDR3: TGTGCCTGGAAGGGGGGACTAGCATTCCAAGAGACCCAGTACTTC. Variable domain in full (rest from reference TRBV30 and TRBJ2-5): SQTIHQWPATLVQPVGSPLSLECTVEGTSNPNLYWYRQAAGRGLQLLFYSVGIGQISSEVPQNLSASRPQDRQFILSSKKLLLSDSGFYLCAWKGGLAFQETQYFGPGTRLLVL.

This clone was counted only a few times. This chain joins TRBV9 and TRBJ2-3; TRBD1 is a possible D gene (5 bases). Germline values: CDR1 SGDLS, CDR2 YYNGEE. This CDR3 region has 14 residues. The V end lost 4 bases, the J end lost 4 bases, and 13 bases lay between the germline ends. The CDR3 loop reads CASSPRQIPDTQYF. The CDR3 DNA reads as TGTGCCAGCAGCCCCAGACAGATCCCAGATACGCAGTATTTT.

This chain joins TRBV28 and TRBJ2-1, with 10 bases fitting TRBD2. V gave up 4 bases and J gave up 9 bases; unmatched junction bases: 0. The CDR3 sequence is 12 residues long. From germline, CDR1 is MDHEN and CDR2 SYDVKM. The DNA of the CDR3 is TGTGCCAGCAGTTCTAGCGGGGGTGAGCAGTTCTTC. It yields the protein CASSSSGGEQFF. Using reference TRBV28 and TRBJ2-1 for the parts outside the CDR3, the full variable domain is DVKVTQSSRYLVKRTGEKVFLECVQDMDHENMFWYRQDPGLGLRLIYFSYDVKMKEKGDIPEGYSVSREKKERFSLILESASTNQTSMYLCASSSSGGEQFFGPGTRLTVL.

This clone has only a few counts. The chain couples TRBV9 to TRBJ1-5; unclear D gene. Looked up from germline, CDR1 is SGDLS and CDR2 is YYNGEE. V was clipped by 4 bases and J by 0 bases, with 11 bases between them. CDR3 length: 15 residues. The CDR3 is CASSLDGGSNQPQHF. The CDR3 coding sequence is TGTGCCAGCAGCCTCGACGGTGGTAGCAATCAGCCCCAGCATTTT. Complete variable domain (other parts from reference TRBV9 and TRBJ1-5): DSGVTQTPKHLITATGQRVTLRCSPRSGDLSVYWYQQSLDQGLQFLIQYYNGEERAKGNILERFSAQQFPDLHSELNLSSLELGDSALYFCASSLDGGSNQPQHFGDGTRLSIL.

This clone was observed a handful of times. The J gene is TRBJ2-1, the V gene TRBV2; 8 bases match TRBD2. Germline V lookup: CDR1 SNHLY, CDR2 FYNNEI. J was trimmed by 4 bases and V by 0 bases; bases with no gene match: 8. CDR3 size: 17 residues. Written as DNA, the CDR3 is TGTGCCAGCAGTGAAGCGGTGAGGACTAGCAGATACAATGAGCAGTTCTTC. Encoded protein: CASSEAVRTSRYNEQFF.